This passage covers 8 T cell receptor beta chains from one sample sequenced in a study of blood T cells in healthy people across ages. Alongside a J-beta primer mix, a sample-barcoded 5' primer served in a second PCR lasting about 7 to 11 cycles. TCRdb reprocessed the 5' RACE reads with MiXCR, giving one entry per CDR3 protein. In the table there are some 750,000 distinct CDR3 sequences, 22% of which are singletons. The sequencing input was blood. The receptors shown here come from a man in his sixties or seventies in good health.

The V call is TRBV20-1, the J call TRBJ2-1, with D unclear. Germline V gene sequence: CDR1 DFQATT, CDR2 SNEGSKA (reference sequence). The CDR3 has 12 amino acids. V lost 6 bases, J lost 5 bases, and 11 bases lay in between. As DNA, the CDR3 is TGCAGTGCGCCGGACCACGACAATGAGCAGTTCTTC. Protein: CSAPDHDNEQFF.

The table lists this clonotype with a few counts. V and J are TRBV12-3 or TRBV12-4 and TRBJ2-1; possible D gene TRBD2, 6 bases. The CDR3 totals 14 residues. Trimming took 2 bases from V and 3 from J, leaving 8 bases between them. In DNA, the CDR3 is TGTGCCAGCAGTTTACTAGCGATCTACAATGAGCAGTTCTTC. This codes for CASSLLAIYNEQFF.

This clonotype was seen only a few times. The chain joins TRBV10-3 to TRBJ2-7; either TRBD1 or TRBD2 may fit D (5 bases each). CDR3 size: 15 residues. CDR1 ENHRY and CDR2 SYGVKD come from the germline V gene. V was trimmed by 0 bases and J by 2 bases, leaving 11 bases between them. The CDR3 bases are TGTGCCATCAGTGAGTCTGGGACGGATGCCTACGAGCAGTACTTC. Amino acid sequence: CAISESGTDAYEQYF.

This clonotype was recorded a few times. The chain links TRBV29-1 to TRBJ2-5; TRBD2 might be the D (7 bases). CDR3 length equals 16 residues. With 6 bases removed from V and 3 bases from J, the gap between germline ends came to 23 bases. Germline V gene data show CDR1 as SQVTM and CDR2 as ANQGSEA. CDR3 DNA: TGCAGCGTGGGGGGGGCTAGCGGAGAAGCAAAAGAGACCCAGTACTTC. Translation gives CSVGGASGEAKETQYF.

The chain couples TRBV20-1 to TRBJ2-5; the match to TRBD2 covers 14 bases. Per the germline V gene, CDR1 is DFQATT and CDR2 is SNEGSKA (reference sequence). The V segment lost 3 bases and the J segment 1 base; nucleotides outside the gene matches: 4. The CDR3 runs 16 residues. The CDR3, as DNA: TGCAGTGCTAGCGAAGGACTAGCGGGGGGCCAAGAGACCCAGTACTTC. Protein sequence: CSASEGLAGGQETQYF.

A word on this clonotype: The junction does not match germline at one end; this may be a read error. This sequence joins TRBV6-5 and TRBJ1-5, with no clear D. Germline CDR1 reads MNHEY; CDR2 reads SVGAGI. This CDR3 spans 17 amino acids. The DNA of the CDR3 is TGTGCCGGCAGCTACTCACTGGGCCAAAGGAGCAATCAGCCCCAGCATTTT. This sequence encodes CAGSYSLGQRSNQPQHF.

The sample holds a few counts of this clonotype. The rearrangement uses TRBV10-3 and TRBJ1-4; D gene ambiguous. From germline, CDR1 is ENHRY and CDR2 SYGVKD. V lost 0 bases and J lost 4, with 12 bases in between. The CDR3 contains 16 residues. Here the CDR3 reads CAISESSGRLNEKLFF. CDR3 nucleotides: TGTGCCATCAGTGAGTCGAGTGGCAGACTTAATGAAAAACTGTTTTTT.

This clonotype was counted between two and nine times. The gene calls are TRBV29-1 and TRBJ2-1; TRBD2 is a possible D gene (5 bases). Between the trimmed V and J ends, which lost 2 bases and 10 bases, there was a span of 15 bases. CDR3 length: 13 residues. Germline V gene data show CDR1 as SQVTM and CDR2 as ANQGSEA. The CDR3 DNA follows: TGCAGCGTTGAAAGGCTCGGGGTCTGGGAGCAGTTCTTC. Amino acids: CSVERLGVWEQFF.